The rows below give T cell receptor beta chains drawn from one sample of a study of blood T cell repertoires in COVID-19. Using immunoSEQ multiplex PCR, the repertoire was profiled, and TCRdb retains in-frame clones only, with some absent. The sample comprises about 250,000 clones, about 90% of which are singletons, and around 3% rests with the top ten. Material for sequencing was peripheral blood. The receptors were gathered from a man aged 18 to 30 with active or convalescent COVID-19. Each CDR3 is given with its conserved first and last residue. Clone size is shown for a subset of rows, as once, few, many or a class of expanded clone.

clone_size: -; v_call: TRBV19; cdr3_aa: CASSIYSGSTYEQYF
clone_size: -; v_call: TRBV5-1; cdr3_aa: CASSPQGATHEQYF
clone_size: -; v_call: TRBV11-2; cdr3_aa: CASSASADSQETQYF
clone_size: once; v_call: TRBV7-9; cdr3_aa: CASSSSSGRAGEQYF
clone_size: -; v_call: TRBV27; cdr3_aa: CASSDGTADYEQYF
clone_size: -; v_call: TRBV7-3; cdr3_aa: CASSLSGTSGSYNEQFF
clone_size: -; v_call: TRBV18; cdr3_aa: CASSPSRGRNEQFF
clone_size: -; v_call: TRBV5-1; cdr3_aa: CASSLVLAGGYNEQFF
clone_size: -; v_call: TRBV6-6; cdr3_aa: CASRIPSSYNSPLHF
clone_size: -; v_call: TRBV19; cdr3_aa: CASSIDAGNQKQYF
clone_size: few; v_call: TRBV6-4; cdr3_aa: CASSESGSTDTQYF
clone_size: -; v_call: TRBV7-2; cdr3_aa: CASSLDNRGQDPFF
clone_size: -; v_call: TRBV7-3; cdr3_aa: CARADYRRSPSYEQYF
clone_size: -; v_call: TRBV9; cdr3_aa: CASTDRVGGNTIYF
clone_size: -; v_call: TRBV28; cdr3_aa: CASSSRDRENYFTDTQYF
clone_size: -; v_call: TRBV5-8; cdr3_aa: CASRRGTNQETQYF
clone_size: few; v_call: TRBV5-1; cdr3_aa: CASSPGGSLETQYF
clone_size: -; v_call: TRBV6-6; cdr3_aa: CASRSDGLRDTQYF
clone_size: -; v_call: TRBV10-3; cdr3_aa: CAIRTPTGWGNYGYTF
clone_size: -; v_call: TRBV5-1; cdr3_aa: CASSYSTGGRASNYGYTF
clone_size: many; v_call: TRBV2; cdr3_aa: CASSNQGVGEKLFF
clone_size: -; v_call: TRBV3-1/TRBV3-2; cdr3_aa: CASSQTAEQYF
clone_size: -; v_call: TRBV27; cdr3_aa: CASSLAYGNYNEQFF
clone_size: -; v_call: TRBV5-1; cdr3_aa: CASSVGLIDEQFF
clone_size: -; v_call: TRBV29-1; cdr3_aa: CSGGTSGNTQYF
clone_size: -; v_call: TRBV30; cdr3_aa: CAWRRDSPDQPQHF
clone_size: -; v_call: TRBV6-5; cdr3_aa: CASTRQGLTEAFF
clone_size: once; v_call: TRBV9; cdr3_aa: CASSVAQGFANTEAFF